This record looks at one TCR beta chain sequence and its context. This entry comes from a study of cytomegalovirus exposure and HLA in healthy donors. On the study more broadly: Later analysis reported that the approximately 120 validation repertoires shared the platform of the roughly 700 first-cohort repertoires.

The assay was immunoSEQ multiplex PCR, and TCRdb's table has in-frame clones only and misses some. The data contain 85,000 to 120,000 clones, roughly nine tenths of them singletons. The V and J ends lost 3 bases and 0 bases respectively, with 6 bases between them. The length of the CDR3 is 13 residues. The germline gives CDR1 MNHEY, CDR2 SMNVEV (reference sequence). This sequence originates from a young woman in good health and CMV-seropositive. The sequencing input was PBMCs. This chain uses TRBV27 with TRBJ2-7; D unresolved. CDR3 amino acids: CASSFRFSYEQYF. The DNA for the CDR3 is TGTGCCAGCAGTTTCAGGTTCTCCTACGAGCAGTACTTC.